This T cell receptor (beta chain) was found in a study of glioma-infiltrating T cells after dendritic cell vaccination. Study-level information: Samples are from glioblastoma patients in Phase I and II dendritic cell vaccine trials. Findings of the study overall: Complete blood and tumor specimen sets were limited to few patients.

TCRB CDR3 was amplified from 2 ug genomic DNA or less. Measured with immunoSEQ multiplex PCR; TCRdb has only the in-frame clones, and not every one. This table holds 90,000 to 110,000 clones, roughly 89% found once. CDR1 SGHTA and CDR2 FQGTGA come from the germline V gene. The CDR3 contains 15 residues. The J segment lost 5 bases and the V segment lost 2 bases, leaving 6 bases of the junction unmatched. Time point in this sample: after dendritic cell vaccination, including at tumor progression/relapse. Before vaccination, two weeks after the third vaccination, and at progression, PBMC were collected. Details on this clone: As yet, its antigen is unknown.

The rearrangement links TRBV7-3 to TRBJ2-3; 8 bases are a match to TRBD2. Sequenced here: blood, sampled after dendritic cell vaccination. This receptor was identified in a human donor with glioblastoma. CDR3 in DNA: TGTGCCAGCAGCTTAGTACGGGGGGGAGAAGATACGCAGTATTTT. Amino acid sequence: CASSLVRGGEDTQYF.